This T cell receptor beta chain was captured by sequencing in a study of technical replicates of blood from a few donors (dated by TCRdb to 2016 to 2017). For this clone: Which antigen it targets is not known. One base away there is no much larger clone; base qualities are not given.

Clipping removes 0 bases from V and 4 bases from J, with 6 as the unmatched junction base count. The germline V gene (reference sequence) sets CDR1 to SGHNT and CDR2 to YYREEE. The CDR3 runs 16 amino acids, cysteine and phenylalanine included. Only CDR3 DNA remains: 48 bases, in frame from the first base. Library preparation used the immunoSEQ multiplex PCR assay. Not all clones reach the TCRdb copy of this immuneACCESS table, which keeps in-frame sequences only. Checked studies attribute under half of the gap to unresolved V genes and leave the rest unexplained. The sample contains tens of thousands of clones, around nine tenths of them found a single time. The ten largest clones take up approximately 0.4% of the sample.

Sequences were obtained from T cells isolated from PBMCs. In this chain, TRBV5-4 is recombined with TRBJ1-1; a stretch of 10 junction bases matches TRBD1. The origin of this receptor is a human donor in good health. The DNA reads TGTGCCAGCAGCTTGGCCCAAGACAGGGGGCGCACTGAAGCTTTCTTT. This encodes CASSLAQDRGRTEAFF.